This TCR beta chain was identified during a study of T cell responses to AZD1222 COVID-19 vaccine. Study-wide points: In the spike-specific TCR repertoire, nearly half reportedly target unmutated variant regions.

Note on this clone: Its antigen remains unknown.

V lost 6 bases to trimming and J lost 4 bases, with 9 bases between them. The germline gives CDR1 LGHDT, CDR2 YNNKEL (reference sequence). The CDR3 consists of 12 residues. Clones were read by immunoSEQ multiplex PCR, and TCRdb kept only the in-frame ones, dropping some. This table holds more than 85,000 clones, 82% found once. The chain has TRBV3-1 (or the pseudogene TRBV3-2) and TRBJ1-1; weak D call: TRBD1 (6 bases). The sequenced sample was peripheral blood, obtained on day 0 of AZD1222 vaccination. This sequence was found in an adult in good health. The CDR3 DNA sequence: TGTGCCAGCAGTACAGGGCCCACTGAAGCTTTCTTT. It is translated as CASSTGPTEAFF.